The entry below describes one T cell receptor beta chain. Arm-PCR with iRepertoire HTBI primers amplified the CDR3 regions for these TCR beta libraries. One entry per CDR3 protein, called by TCRdb with MiXCR from the multiplex PCR reads. The sample records under 450,000 distinct CDR3 sequences, roughly 16% being singletons. Germline V gene data show CDR1 as KGHSH and CDR2 as LQKENI. Trimming removed 4 bases from V and 8 bases from J; junction bases left unmatched: 9. This CDR3 comprises 14 residues. The data were taken from a study of regulatory T cells in long-lasting Graves disease. The time point denotes: newly diagnosed GD, antithyroid drugs for less than 3 months. With RNA extracted from PBMCs as input, the TCR library was made. These data were also filed under a second study, of T cells in Graves' hyperthyroidism and ophthalmopathy.

The sample here was peripheral blood mononuclear cells (PBMCs), taken at new diagnosis, from a patient treated with antithyroid drugs. This receptor was obtained from a woman under 30 with Graves disease. The genes are TRBV18 and TRBJ1-2, with TRBD1 matching 8 bases. CDR3: CASSQTRTGTGYTF. CDR3 bases: TGTGCCAGCTCACAGACCAGGACAGGGACCGGCTACACCTTC.